This T cell receptor beta chain derives from a study of T cells in Graves' hyperthyroidism and ophthalmopathy. This clonotype has ten or more counts. The TCR beta CDR3 regions underwent amplification using RNA transcripts as the source. Initially, a first-round RT-PCR of the TCR CDR3 employed the HTBI primer set. Using its own MiXCR run on the multiplex PCR reads, TCRdb lists one record per CDR3 protein. The sample lists about 420,000 distinct CDR3 sequences, 15% to 18% occurring once. Graves' hyperthyroidism showing no ophthalmopathy progression within 18 months was considered stable. Participants, patients aged 18 to 65, had newly diagnosed hyperthyroidism with a duration under 2 months. Patients having uncontrolled infection, another autoimmune disease, pregnancy or lactation were not included. The CDR3 runs to 12 residues. The V gene's germline CDR1 is DFQATT and CDR2 SNEGSKA (reference sequence). Trimming took 5 bases from V and 5 from J, leaving 13 bases between them.

The material sequenced was blood. The source is a woman aged 18-30 years with Graves' hyperthyroidism. The chain uses TRBV20-1 and TRBJ2-7; a weak D match, TRBD2 (5 bases). This CDR3 is CSAGPYGDEQYF. The CDR3 DNA sequence: TGCAGTGCTGGCCCCTACGGGGACGAGCAGTACTTC.